Below are 15 T cell receptor beta chains sequenced from a single sample in a study of shared clonotypes between healthy human individuals. Generated by immunoSEQ multiplex PCR, the TCRdb table keeps only in-frame clones and is missing some. The repertoire has roughly 2.1 million clones, 85% to 95% of them found once; the top ten carry under 2%. Selected positively for CCR7 and CD45RO-negative, naive CD8 cells excluded terminally differentiated effector memory CD45RA+ cells. The sample comprised naive CD8+ T cells from PBMCs. The receptors were sampled from a young man in good health. Some clones in this sample may be carry-over from other donors' samples.

This chain links TRBV11-2 with TRBJ2-7; possible D gene TRBD2, 6 bases. This CDR3 comprises 15 residues. Germline values: CDR1 SGHAT, CDR2 FQNNGV. The V gene lost 5 bases and the J gene lost 2 bases, with 16 bases spanning the gap. The CDR3 DNA is TGTGCCAGCAGCCCTTCGGGAAGACTAGCCTACGAGCAGTACTTC. This encodes CASSPSGRLAYEQYF.

V is TRBV28 and J is TRBJ2-3; D uncertain. Between the trimmed V and J ends, which lost 4 bases and 4 bases, there was a span of 21 bases. CDR1 and CDR2 (germline): MDHEN, SYDVKM. This CDR3 has 17 residues. The CDR3 DNA reads as TGTGCCAGCAGTTCCTCTTGGAGAGAGTTCCAGCCAGATACGCAGTATTTT. It is translated as CASSSSWREFQPDTQYF.

The chain is built from TRBV7-9 and TRBJ2-2; the D is unclear. This CDR3 is built from 16 residues. Trimming left V 1 base short and J 3 bases short, with 12 bases between. In germline, CDR1 is SEHNR, CDR2 FQNEAQ (reference sequence). The CDR3 DNA follows: TGTGCCAGCAGCTTAGTGGCCGTGGGATACACCGGGGAGCTGTTTTTT. Its protein is CASSLVAVGYTGELFF.

The V and J genes are TRBV5-4 and TRBJ1-1, with TRBD1 matching 7 bases. Germline CDR1 reads SGHNT; CDR2 reads YYREEE (reference sequence). J gave up 3 bases and V 5 bases, and 10 bases lay outside the gene matches. This CDR3 region has 15 residues. As DNA, the CDR3 is TGTGCCAGCAGACGACAGGGCGAGCGGGACACTGAAGCTTTCTTT. This encodes CASRRQGERDTEAFF.

With regard to this clone: The same CDR3 is also encoded by other DNA sequences in this sample. The V call is TRBV4-1, the J call TRBJ2-2, with D perhaps matching TRBD1 or TRBD2 (5 bases each). Deletions cut 3 bases from V and 1 base from J, with 6 bases between. This CDR3 comprises 14 residues. The germline CDR1 and CDR2 sequences are MGHRA and YSYEKL. DNA for the CDR3: TGCGCCAGCAGCCAGAGGGGGAACACCGGGGAGCTGTTTTTT. Translating it yields CASSQRGNTGELFF.

The V call is TRBV5-4, the J call TRBJ1-2; D is ambiguous. V was shortened by 2 bases and J by 0 bases, with 8 bases between the two germline ends. CDR1 and CDR2 (germline): SGHNT, YYREEE (reference sequence). The CDR3 spans 14 residues. The CDR3 protein is CASSFTVANYGYTF. The CDR3 coding sequence is TGTGCCAGCAGCTTTACGGTCGCTAACTATGGCTACACCTTC.

As DNA, the CDR3 is TGTGCCAGCAGCCCTCGACTAGCGGGTCTGAACAATGAGCAGTTCTTC. It yields the protein CASSPRLAGLNNEQFF. The chain combines TRBV9 with TRBJ2-1; TRBD2 agrees at 10 bases. The V segment lost 4 bases and the J segment 5 bases; nucleotides outside the gene matches: 9. Germline V CDR1 and CDR2: SGDLS, YYNGEE. CDR3 length: 16 amino acids. Full variable domain (outside the CDR3, taken from reference TRBV9 and TRBJ2-1): DSGVTQTPKHLITATGQRVTLRCSPRSGDLSVYWYQQSLDQGLQFLIQYYNGEERAKGNILERFSAQQFPDLHSELNLSSLELGDSALYFCASSPRLAGLNNEQFFGPGTRLTVL.

This chain uses TRBV19 with TRBJ1-2; 9 positions match TRBD1. V lost 5 bases to trimming and J lost 4 bases; unmatched junction nucleotides: 8. CDR3 size: 15 residues. CDR1 and CDR2 (germline): LNHDA, SQIVND (reference sequence). The CDR3 reads CASSAGTGPSYGYTF. For the CDR3, the DNA is TGTGCCAGTAGTGCCGGGACAGGGCCGTCCTATGGCTACACCTTC.

The gene calls are TRBV10-2 and TRBJ2-2, with 9 bases aligning to TRBD2. Germline trimming cut 6 bases from V and 5 bases from J; bases unmatched to any gene: 4. Per germline, CDR1 WSHSY and CDR2 SAAADI. The CDR3 extends over 14 amino acids. The CDR3 reads CASRREGKTGELFF. The DNA for the CDR3 is TGCGCCAGCAGGCGGGAGGGTAAGACCGGGGAGCTGTTTTTT.

This clone was recorded only once. V is TRBV7-2 and J is TRBJ2-7; no clear D. Looked up from germline, CDR1 is SGHTA and CDR2 is FQGNSA. Trimming stripped 2 bases from V and 3 bases from J, with 8 bases between. This CDR3 has 13 residues. The CDR3 loop is CASSLTAYYEQYF. CDR3 nucleotide sequence: TGTGCCAGCAGCTTAACCGCATACTACGAGCAGTACTTC.

The chain couples TRBV5-1 to TRBJ1-5, with D unclear. V was shortened by 2 bases and J by 3 bases, with 6 bases between the two germline ends. The germline gives CDR1 SGHRS, CDR2 YFSETQ. The CDR3 has 13 residues. CDR3 in amino acids: CASSFAPNQPQHF. CDR3 bases: TGCGCCAGCAGCTTCGCCCCCAATCAGCCCCAGCATTTT.

V gene TRBV2 combines with J gene TRBJ2-7; D is possibly TRBD1 (6 bases). This CDR3 is 13 amino acids long. Germline values: CDR1 SNHLY, CDR2 FYNNEI. V lost 10 bases to trimming and J lost 0 bases, with 13 bases between them. CDR3: CATTRGSSYEQYF. CDR3 in DNA: TGTGCCACCACCAGGGGAAGCTCCTACGAGCAGTACTTC.

The CDR3 here is CASSFDPGASLYGYTF. DNA of the CDR3: TGTGCCAGCAGCTTCGACCCAGGGGCGAGCCTCTATGGCTACACCTTC. The rearrangement links TRBV5-5 to TRBJ1-2; possibly TRBD1 for D (6 bases). The germline V gene encodes CDR1 SGHKS and CDR2 YYEKEE (reference sequence). V was cut by 2 bases and J by 4 bases, with 18 bases left in between. This CDR3 contains 16 residues.

Remarks on this clone: Other DNA sequences in the same sample also yield this CDR3. This sequence joins TRBV27 and TRBJ2-1; 8 nucleotides align to TRBD1. The CDR3 spans 14 residues. J was trimmed by 4 bases and V by 2 bases; bases with no gene match: 1. Germline values: CDR1 MNHEY, CDR2 SMNVEV (reference sequence). The CDR3 bases are TGTGCCAGCAGTTTAACAGGGGGGTACAATGAGCAGTTCTTC. This codes for CASSLTGGYNEQFF.

The table lists this clone with a count of one. The J gene is TRBJ2-1, the V gene TRBV27, with D possibly called TRBD1 or TRBD2 (6 bases each). CDR1 is MNHEY and CDR2 is SMNVEV in the germline V gene (reference sequence). Trimming took off 5 bases at V and 3 bases at J, with 14 bases between the two ends. The CDR3 is 15 residues long. CDR3 nucleotide sequence: TGTGCCAGCAGTCTCTTGGGGGGCCTCTACAATGAGCAGTTCTTC. It specifies CASSLLGGLYNEQFF.